The 2 T cell receptor beta chains below all came from one sample that was sequenced in a study of cytomegalovirus exposure and HLA in healthy donors. Primers included in the PCR were 60 Vbeta and 13 Jbeta primers. The table came from immunoSEQ multiplex PCR; TCRdb's copy has only in-frame clones and leaves some out. The table has 100,000 to 150,000 clones, 74% seen once; the top ten hold approximately 6%. Material: PBMCs. The receptors here all came from a woman aged 45-59 years in good health and CMV-seropositive.

CDR3 in amino acids: CASSPRDRNYGYTF. CDR3 DNA: TGTGCCAGTAGTCCTCGGGACAGGAACTATGGCTACACCTTC. This chain links TRBV19 with TRBJ1-2; 8 bases align to TRBD1. The CDR3 totals 14 residues. With V trimmed by 5 bases and J by 2 bases, 4 bases remained unmatched. Germline V CDR1 and CDR2: LNHDA, SQIVND (reference sequence).

The CDR3 here is CSVEASGQVYGYTF. The CDR3 DNA reads TGCAGCGTTGAAGCAAGTGGACAGGTCTATGGCTACACCTTC. The chain joins TRBV29-1 to TRBJ1-2, with 7 bases lining up with TRBD1. CDR1 is SQVTM, CDR2 ANQGSEA, per germline. Unmatched junction bases numbered 6, after V lost 1 base and J lost 4 bases. The CDR3 totals 14 residues.